Shown below are 8 T cell receptor beta chains from a single sample sequenced in a study of shared clonotypes between healthy human individuals. Here immunoSEQ multiplex PCR was the method, and the copy in TCRdb shows in-frame clones only, minus some. This repertoire shows about 1 million clones, 65% to 75% found once; its top ten account for approximately 1.5%. Sequenced sample: memory CD4+ T cells sorted from blood. Subset described: CD45RA-negative fraction. The receptors originated from a man between 18 and 35 years old in good health.

This chain uses TRBV27 with TRBJ2-1, with a possible D match to TRBD2 (6 bases). This CDR3 contains 12 residues. Germline V gene data show CDR1 as MNHEY and CDR2 as SMNVEV (reference sequence). Trimming took 3 bases from V and 9 from J, leaving 9 bases between them. The CDR3 DNA reads as TGTGCCAGCAGTTTTGAGGAGGGTGAGCAGTTCTTC. It is translated as CASSFEEGEQFF.

This clone has a handful of counts. This chain uses TRBV27 with TRBJ1-6, with D perhaps TRBD1 (6 bases). CDR3 size: 18 residues. CDR1 is MNHEY and CDR2 is SMNVEV in the germline V gene (reference sequence). V was clipped by 6 bases and J by 2 bases, with 20 bases between them. The CDR3 region has the DNA TGTGCCAGCAGCTCCGAGACAGGACATGGGACCTATAATTCACCCCTCCACTTT. Translated, it gives CASSSETGHGTYNSPLHF.

In its sample, this clone was seen once. The chain employs TRBV7-8 and TRBJ2-3, with 10 bases matching TRBD2. V lost 6 bases to trimming and J lost 4 bases; unmatched junction nucleotides: 10. This CDR3 contains 16 residues. Germline V lookup: CDR1 SGHVS, CDR2 FQNEAQ. Here the CDR3 DNA reads TGTGCCAGCAGGTGGGGGCTAGCGGGAGTCCCAGATACGCAGTATTTT. Translated: CASRWGLAGVPDTQYF.

The chain couples TRBV29-1 to TRBJ2-3; no firm D call. Germline loops: CDR1 SQVTM, CDR2 ANQGSEA. The CDR3 runs to 12 residues. Trimming pared 8 bases from V and 5 bases from J, leaving 14 bases between. The CDR3 reads CSTVEIRDTQYF. The CDR3 DNA sequence: TGCAGCACCGTAGAAATTAGAGATACGCAGTATTTT.

This clone was observed a single time. J is TRBJ2-1 and V is TRBV29-1, with a weak D call TRBD2 (5 bases). Trimming took 2 bases from V and 9 from J, leaving 11 bases between them. This CDR3 is 12 amino acids long. Germline V gives CDR1 SQVTM, CDR2 ANQGSEA. CDR3 coding DNA: TGCAGCGTTGAAAGCATGCGGGTTGAGCAGTTCTTC. It specifies CSVESMRVEQFF.

A note on this clone: Other DNA variants within this sample encode the same CDR3. This CDR3 reads CASSSTVNTEAFF. The CDR3 bases are TGTGCCAGTAGCTCAACAGTAAACACTGAAGCTTTCTTT. The rearrangement uses TRBV19 and TRBJ1-1; D is ambiguous. This CDR3 is 13 amino acids long. In germline, CDR1 is LNHDA, CDR2 SQIVND (reference sequence). V lost 6 bases and J lost 2, with 10 bases in between. Supplemented by reference TRBV19 and TRBJ1-1, the full variable domain reads DGGITQSPKYLFRKEGQNVTLSCEQNLNHDAMYWYRQDPGQGLRLIYYSQIVNDFQKGDIAEGYSVSREKKESFPLTVTSAQKNPTAFYLCASSSTVNTEAFFGQGTRLTVV.

V gene TRBV7-9 combines with J gene TRBJ2-3, with no clear D. Germline CDR1 is SEHNR and CDR2 is FQNEAQ (reference sequence). CDR3 length: 16 amino acids. Trimming pared 5 bases from V and 6 bases from J, leaving 21 bases between. The CDR3 loop is CASSRSRTDPWDTQYF. In DNA form, the CDR3 reads TGTGCCAGCAGCAGATCGAGGACGGACCCCTGGGATACGCAGTATTTT.

This chain connects TRBV19 to TRBJ2-5; no firm D call. The V gene's germline CDR1 is LNHDA and CDR2 SQIVND (reference sequence). This CDR3 has 16 amino acids. Trimming removed 5 bases from V and 4 bases from J, with 20 bases in between. The CDR3 spells CASSSSSWTATETQYF. In DNA form, the CDR3 reads TGTGCCAGTAGTTCCTCCAGTTGGACGGCCACAGAGACCCAGTACTTC.